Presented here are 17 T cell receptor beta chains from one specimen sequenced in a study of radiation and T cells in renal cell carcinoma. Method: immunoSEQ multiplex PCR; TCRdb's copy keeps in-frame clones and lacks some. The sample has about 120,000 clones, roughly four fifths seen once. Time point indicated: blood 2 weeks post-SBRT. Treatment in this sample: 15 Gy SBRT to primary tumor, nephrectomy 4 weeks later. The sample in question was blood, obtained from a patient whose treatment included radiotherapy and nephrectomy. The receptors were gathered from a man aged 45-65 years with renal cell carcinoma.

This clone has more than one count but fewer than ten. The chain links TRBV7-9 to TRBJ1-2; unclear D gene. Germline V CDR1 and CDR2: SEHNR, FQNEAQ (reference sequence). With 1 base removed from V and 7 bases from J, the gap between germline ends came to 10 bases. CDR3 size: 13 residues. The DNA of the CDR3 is TGTGCCAGCAGCTTAGATTACGGATCTGGCTACACCTTC. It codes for CASSLDYGSGYTF.

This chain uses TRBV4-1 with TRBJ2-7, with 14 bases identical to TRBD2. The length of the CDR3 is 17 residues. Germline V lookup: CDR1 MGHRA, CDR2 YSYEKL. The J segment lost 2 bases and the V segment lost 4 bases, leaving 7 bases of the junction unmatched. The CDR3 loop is CASSPTSGGAYPYEQYF. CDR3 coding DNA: TGCGCCAGCAGCCCGACTAGCGGGGGGGCCTATCCCTACGAGCAGTACTTC.

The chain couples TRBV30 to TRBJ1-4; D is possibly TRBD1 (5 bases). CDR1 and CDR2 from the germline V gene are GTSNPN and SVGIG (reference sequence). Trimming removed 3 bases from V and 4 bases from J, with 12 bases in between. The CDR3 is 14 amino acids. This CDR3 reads CAWSDGADNEKLFF. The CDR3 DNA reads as TGTGCCTGGAGCGACGGGGCCGATAATGAAAAACTGTTTTTT.

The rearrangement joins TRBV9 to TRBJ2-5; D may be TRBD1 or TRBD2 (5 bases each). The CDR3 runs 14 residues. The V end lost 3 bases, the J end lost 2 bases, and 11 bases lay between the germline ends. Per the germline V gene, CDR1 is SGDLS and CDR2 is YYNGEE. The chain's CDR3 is CASSAGTAQETQYF. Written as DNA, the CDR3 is TGTGCCAGCAGCGCCGGGACGGCACAAGAGACCCAGTACTTC.

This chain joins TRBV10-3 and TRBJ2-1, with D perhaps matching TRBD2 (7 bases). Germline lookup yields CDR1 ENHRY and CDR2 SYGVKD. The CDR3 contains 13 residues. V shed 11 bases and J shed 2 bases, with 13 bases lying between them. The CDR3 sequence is CASKGGPYNEQFF. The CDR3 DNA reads TGTGCCTCAAAGGGGGGGCCCTACAATGAGCAGTTCTTC.

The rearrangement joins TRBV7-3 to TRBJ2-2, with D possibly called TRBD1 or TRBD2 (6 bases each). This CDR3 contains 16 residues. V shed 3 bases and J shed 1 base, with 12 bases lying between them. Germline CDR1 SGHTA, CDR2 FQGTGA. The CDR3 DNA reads TGTGCCAGCAGCTTCGGGGGACATTTGAACACCGGGGAGCTGTTTTTT. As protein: CASSFGGHLNTGELFF.

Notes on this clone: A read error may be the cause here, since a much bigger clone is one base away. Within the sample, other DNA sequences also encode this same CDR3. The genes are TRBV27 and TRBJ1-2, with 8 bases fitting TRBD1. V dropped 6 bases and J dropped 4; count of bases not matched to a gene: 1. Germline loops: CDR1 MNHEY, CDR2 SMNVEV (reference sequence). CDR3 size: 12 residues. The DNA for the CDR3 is TGTGCCAGCAGGACAGGGGCCTATGGCTACACCTTC. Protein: CASRTGAYGYTF.

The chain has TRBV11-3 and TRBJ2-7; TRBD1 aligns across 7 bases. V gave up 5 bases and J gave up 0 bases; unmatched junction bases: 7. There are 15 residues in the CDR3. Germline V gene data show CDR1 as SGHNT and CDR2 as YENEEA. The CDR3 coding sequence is TGTGCCAGCAGCCAGGGGGTGTCCACCTCCTACGAGCAGTACTTC. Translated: CASSQGVSTSYEQYF.

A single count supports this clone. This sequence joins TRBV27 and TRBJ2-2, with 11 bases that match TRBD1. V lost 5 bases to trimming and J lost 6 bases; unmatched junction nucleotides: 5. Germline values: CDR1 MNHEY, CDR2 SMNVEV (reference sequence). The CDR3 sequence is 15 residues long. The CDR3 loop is CASSNWDRGAGELFF. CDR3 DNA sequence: TGTGCCAGCAGTAACTGGGACAGGGGGGCCGGGGAGCTGTTTTTT.

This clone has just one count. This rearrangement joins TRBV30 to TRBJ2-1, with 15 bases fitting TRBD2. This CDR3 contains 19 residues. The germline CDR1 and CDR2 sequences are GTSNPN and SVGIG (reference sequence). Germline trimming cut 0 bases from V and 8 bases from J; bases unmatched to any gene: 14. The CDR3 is CAWSVNPGTSGGRRDEQFF. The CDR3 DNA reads TGTGCCTGGAGTGTTAACCCCGGGACTAGCGGGGGGCGTAGGGATGAGCAGTTCTTC.

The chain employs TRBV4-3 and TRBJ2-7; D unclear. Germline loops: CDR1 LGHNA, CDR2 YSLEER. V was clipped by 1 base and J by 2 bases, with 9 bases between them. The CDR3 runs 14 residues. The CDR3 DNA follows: TGCGCCAGCAGCCAAGGGGCGGAGACCTACGAGCAGTACTTC. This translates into CASSQGAETYEQYF.

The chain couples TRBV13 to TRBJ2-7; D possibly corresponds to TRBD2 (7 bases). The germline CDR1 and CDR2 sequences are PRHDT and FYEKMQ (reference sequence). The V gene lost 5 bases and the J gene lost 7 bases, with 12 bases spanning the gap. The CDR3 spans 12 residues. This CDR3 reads CASSPRGAEQYF. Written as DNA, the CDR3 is TGTGCCAGCAGCCCCCGGGGGGCGGAGCAGTACTTC.

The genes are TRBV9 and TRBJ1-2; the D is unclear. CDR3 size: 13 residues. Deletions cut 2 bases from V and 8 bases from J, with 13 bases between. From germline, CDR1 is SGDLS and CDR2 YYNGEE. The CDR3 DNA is TGTGCCAGCAGCGTCGGGGTTTCTTACGGCTACACCTTC. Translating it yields CASSVGVSYGYTF.

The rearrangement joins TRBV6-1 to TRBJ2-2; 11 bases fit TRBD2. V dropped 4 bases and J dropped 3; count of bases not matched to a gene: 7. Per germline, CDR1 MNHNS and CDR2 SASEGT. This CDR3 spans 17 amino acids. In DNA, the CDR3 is TGTGCCAGCAGTGCACTTAGCGGGGGGGCCGACACCGGGGAGCTGTTTTTT. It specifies CASSALSGGADTGELFF.

CDR3 amino acids: CATSRGETVVNYGYTF. The CDR3 region has the DNA TGTGCCACCAGCAGAGGAGAAACGGTGGTTAACTATGGCTACACCTTC. V gene TRBV15 combines with J gene TRBJ1-2; D gene ambiguous. Germline CDR1 reads LNHNV; CDR2 reads YYDKDF (reference sequence). The CDR3 runs to 16 residues. V lost 1 base, J lost 1 base, and 13 bases lay in between. Full variable domain (remainder filled in from reference TRBV15 and TRBJ1-2): DAMVIQNPRYQVTQFGKPVTLSCSQTLNHNVMYWYQQKSSQAPKLLFHYYDKDFNNEADTPDNFQSRRPNTSFCFLDIRSPGLGDTAMYLCATSRGETVVNYGYTFGSGTRLTVV.

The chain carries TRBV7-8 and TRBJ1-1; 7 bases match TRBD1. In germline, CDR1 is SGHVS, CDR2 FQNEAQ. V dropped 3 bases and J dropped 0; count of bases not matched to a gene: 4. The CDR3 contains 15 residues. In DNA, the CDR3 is TGTGCCAGCAGCTTTTCCGGGACAGTGAACACTGAAGCTTTCTTT. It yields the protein CASSFSGTVNTEAFF.

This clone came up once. The CDR3 DNA is TGTGCCAGCAGTTTACCAGGAGAAAACTATGGCTACACCTTC. It encodes CASSLPGENYGYTF. The V call is TRBV28, the J call TRBJ1-2, with D hard to call. The germline CDR1 and CDR2 sequences are MDHEN and SYDVKM. This CDR3 comprises 14 residues. The V end was cut by 2 bases, the J end by 2 bases, with 9 bases between.